The clone carrying this T cell receptor (beta chain) has at least ten counts. This specimen belongs to a study of T cells in Graves' hyperthyroidism and ophthalmopathy. Study-level background: Peripheral blood samples were taken at initial diagnosis, prior to any treatment.

The ends were cut back, 5 bases at V and 0 bases at J, with 11 bases in the middle. The CDR3 runs to 14 residues. Germline assignment: CDR1 DFQATT and CDR2 SNEGSKA (reference sequence). Amplified TCR beta CDR3 regions came from RNA transcripts. The study used the HTBI primer set for a first-round RT-PCR of the TCR CDR3. In TCRdb, the multiplex PCR reads were re-called with MiXCR into one record per CDR3 protein. The repertoire holds around 500,000 distinct CDR3 sequences, with 13% to 15% as singletons. The sequence was obtained from a woman aged 18-29 years with Graves' hyperthyroidism. This sequence joins TRBV20-1 and TRBJ2-1; D is possibly TRBD2 (5 bases). Material for sequencing was blood. CDR3: CSAPLSGSYNEQFF. CDR3 nucleotides: TGCAGTGCTCCACTGAGCGGCTCCTACAATGAGCAGTTCTTC.